This entry concerns a single TCR beta chain. Its antigen is unidentified. The data are from a study of cytomegalovirus exposure and HLA in healthy donors. General study results and limits: Most TCR beta V segments were productive about 90% or about 30% of the time in an earlier analysis. Later analysis found that TCR beta chains associated with HLA were more clonally expanded than other, equally common chains. Beyond CMV serostatus, there was no information to go on about immune exposure. Association of a missense DCLRE1C variant with TCR beta V- and J-gene trimming was reported in a later analysis.

Germline trimming cut 2 bases from V and 7 bases from J; bases unmatched to any gene: 20. Germline V lookup: CDR1 LNHNV, CDR2 YYDKDF (reference sequence). The CDR3 totals 20 residues. 13 Jbeta primers and 60 Vbeta primers were used for the PCR. The protocol was immunoSEQ multiplex PCR, while the TCRdb copy is restricted to in-frame clones and leaves out a portion. The data hold about 130,000 clones, with roughly three quarters observed a single time. The chain carries TRBV15 and TRBJ2-2; 9 bases are a match to TRBD2. The sequencing sample was made of PBMCs. This sequence was found in a man in his late teens or twenties in good health and CMV-seronegative. The DNA for the CDR3 is TGTGCCACCAGCAGAATTTCGACCGGGACTAGCAGCATAGGGGGCGGGGAGCTGTTTTTT. It is translated as CATSRISTGTSSIGGGELFF. Based on the CDR3 plus reference TRBV15 and TRBJ2-2, the full variable domain is DAMVIQNPRYQVTQFGKPVTLSCSQTLNHNVMYWYQQKSSQAPKLLFHYYDKDFNNEADTPDNFQSRRPNTSFCFLDIRSPGLGDTAMYLCATSRISTGTSSIGGGELFFGEGSRLTVL.